This T cell receptor beta chain was profiled in a study of blood T cell repertoires in COVID-19. Looking at the study overall: Acute and convalescent COVID-19 samples came from the United States, Italy and Spain. The cDNA or gDNA used as material had been derived from T cells, B-cell-depleted T cells, or PBMCs.

V was clipped by 4 bases and J by 6 bases; unmatched bases: 8. The CDR3 is 16 amino acids. CDR1 and CDR2 from the germline V gene are SGHTA and FQGNSA. Original data processing: By means of reference gene primer amplification, nucleated cell counts were estimated. Data came from immunoSEQ multiplex PCR; TCRdb stores just in-frame clones and leaves some out. V and J calls and clone size are those listed in that table; D and trimming were worked out from the DNA. The table lists 70,000 to 95,000 clones, roughly 96% of them singletons, with about 4.7% in the top ten. Material for sequencing was peripheral blood. The chain uses TRBV7-2 and TRBJ2-2, with TRBD2 matching 10 bases. The sequence derives from a human donor with active COVID-19. The donor label of this sample is uncertain. The CDR3 DNA follows: TGTGCCAGCAGCTCCCAGGGAGCGGGAGGGTCCGGGGAGCTGTTTTTT. As protein: CASSSQGAGGSGELFF.